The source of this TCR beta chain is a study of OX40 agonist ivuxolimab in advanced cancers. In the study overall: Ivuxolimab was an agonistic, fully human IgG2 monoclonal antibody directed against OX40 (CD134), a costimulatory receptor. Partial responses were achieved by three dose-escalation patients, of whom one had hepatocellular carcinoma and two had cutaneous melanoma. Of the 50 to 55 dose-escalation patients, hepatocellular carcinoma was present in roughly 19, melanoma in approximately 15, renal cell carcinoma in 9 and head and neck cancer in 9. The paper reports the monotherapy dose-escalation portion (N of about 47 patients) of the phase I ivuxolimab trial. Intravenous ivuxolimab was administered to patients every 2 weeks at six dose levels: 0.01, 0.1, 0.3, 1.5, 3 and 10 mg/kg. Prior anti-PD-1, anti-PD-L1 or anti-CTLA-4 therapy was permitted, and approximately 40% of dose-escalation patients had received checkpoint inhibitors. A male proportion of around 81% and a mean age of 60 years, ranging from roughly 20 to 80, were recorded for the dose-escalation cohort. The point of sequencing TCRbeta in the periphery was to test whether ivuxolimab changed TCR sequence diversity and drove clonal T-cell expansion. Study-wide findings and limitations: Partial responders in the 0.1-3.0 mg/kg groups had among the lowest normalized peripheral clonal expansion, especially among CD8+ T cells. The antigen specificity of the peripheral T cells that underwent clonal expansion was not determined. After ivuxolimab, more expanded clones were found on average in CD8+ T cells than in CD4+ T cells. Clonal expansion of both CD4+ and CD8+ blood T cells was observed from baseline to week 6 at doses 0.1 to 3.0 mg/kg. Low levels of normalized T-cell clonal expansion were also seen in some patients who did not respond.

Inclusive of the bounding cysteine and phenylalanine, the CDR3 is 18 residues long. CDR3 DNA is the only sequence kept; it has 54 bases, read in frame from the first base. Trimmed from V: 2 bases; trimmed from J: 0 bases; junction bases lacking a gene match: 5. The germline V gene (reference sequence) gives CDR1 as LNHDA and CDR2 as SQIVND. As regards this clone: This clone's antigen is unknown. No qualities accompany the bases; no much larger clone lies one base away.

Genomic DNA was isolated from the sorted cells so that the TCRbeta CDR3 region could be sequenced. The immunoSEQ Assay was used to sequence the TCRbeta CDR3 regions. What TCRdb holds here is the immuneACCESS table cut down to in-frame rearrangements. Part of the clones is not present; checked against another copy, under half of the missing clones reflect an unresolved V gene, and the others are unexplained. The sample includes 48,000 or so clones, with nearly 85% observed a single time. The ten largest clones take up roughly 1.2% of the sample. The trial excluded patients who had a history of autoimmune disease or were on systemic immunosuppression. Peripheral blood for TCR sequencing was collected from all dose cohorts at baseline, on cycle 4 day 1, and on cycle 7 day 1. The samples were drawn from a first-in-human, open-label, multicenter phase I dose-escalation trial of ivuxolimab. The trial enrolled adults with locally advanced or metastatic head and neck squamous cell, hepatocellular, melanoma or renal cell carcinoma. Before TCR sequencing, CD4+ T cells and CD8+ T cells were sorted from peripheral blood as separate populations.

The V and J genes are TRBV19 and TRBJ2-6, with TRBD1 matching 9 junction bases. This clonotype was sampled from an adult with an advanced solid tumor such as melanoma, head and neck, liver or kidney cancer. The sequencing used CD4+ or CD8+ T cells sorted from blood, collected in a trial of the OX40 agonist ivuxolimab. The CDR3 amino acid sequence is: CASSIRGQGDSGANVLTF. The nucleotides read TGTGCCAGTAGTATACGGGGACAGGGAGACTCTGGGGCCAACGTCCTGACTTTC.